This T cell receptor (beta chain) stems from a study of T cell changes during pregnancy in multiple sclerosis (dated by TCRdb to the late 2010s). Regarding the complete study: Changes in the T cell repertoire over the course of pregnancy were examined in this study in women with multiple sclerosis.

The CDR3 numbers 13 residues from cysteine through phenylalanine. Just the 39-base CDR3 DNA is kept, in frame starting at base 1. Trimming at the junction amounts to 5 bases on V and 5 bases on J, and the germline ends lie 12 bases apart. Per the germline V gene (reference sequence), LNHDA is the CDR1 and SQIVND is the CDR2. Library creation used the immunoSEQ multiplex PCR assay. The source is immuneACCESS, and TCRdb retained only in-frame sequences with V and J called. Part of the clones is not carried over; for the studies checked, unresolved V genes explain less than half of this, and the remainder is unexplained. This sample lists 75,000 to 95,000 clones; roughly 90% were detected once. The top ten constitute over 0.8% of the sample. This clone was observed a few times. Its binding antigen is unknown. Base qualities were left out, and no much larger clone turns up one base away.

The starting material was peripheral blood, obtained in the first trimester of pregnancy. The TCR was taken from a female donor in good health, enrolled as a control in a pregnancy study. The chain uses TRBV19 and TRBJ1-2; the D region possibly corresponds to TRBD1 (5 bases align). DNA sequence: TGTGCCAGTAGTCGGGGAGGGGAATATGGCTACACCTTC. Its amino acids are CASSRGGEYGYTF.